This TCR beta chain was sequenced during a study of CD8 T cells in ankylosing spondylitis. Findings and caveats of the study: Disease-linked clones were reportedly significantly enriched in matched ankylosing spondylitis synovial fluid. A motif of several highly homologous TCR beta variants was seen as apparently characteristic of ankylosing spondylitis blood. Disease-associated clonotypes exhibited CD8+ identity and were relatively infrequent in peripheral blood.

V lost 5 bases and J lost 6, with 11 bases in between. CDR3 length equals 13 residues. Per germline, CDR1 LGHNA and CDR2 YSLEER. This clonotype has ten or more counts. Its antigen is still unknown. As the method for making TCR beta libraries, quantitative 5'-RACE with molecular barcodes was used. MiXCR, run by TCRdb on the 5' RACE reads, gives a single entry per CDR3 protein. The table shows roughly 130,000 distinct CDR3 sequences, with roughly a tenth occurring only once. The chain links TRBV4-3 to TRBJ2-4, with no clear D. Sample: blood, either unsorted or a sorted T cell fraction (not recorded which). The receptor was derived from a male donor with ankylosing spondylitis or in good health (not recorded which). DNA of the CDR3: TGCGCCAGCAGCGCTGGGGAAGGAAACATTCAGTACTTC. This translates into CASSAGEGNIQYF.